A single sample is the source of the 16 T cell receptor beta chains below, sequenced in a study of blood T cell repertoires in COVID-19. TCRdb's copy holds only in-frame clones and misses some; the assay was immunoSEQ multiplex PCR. The data show about 100,000 clones, 80% to 90% seen once. What was sequenced was peripheral blood. The receptor set was obtained from a woman aged 80 or over with acute or convalescent COVID-19.

The rearrangement links TRBV23-1 to TRBJ1-5, with D unresolved. TRBV23-1 has ORF status, its function being uncertain. The length of the CDR3 is 17 residues. The V gene lost 3 bases and the J gene lost 2 bases, with 17 bases spanning the gap. The CDR3 DNA is TGCGCCAGCAGTCATTCGGCCAGACGGGAGGGCAATCAGCCCCAGCATTTT. Encoded protein: CASSHSARREGNQPQHF.

The V call is TRBV3-1 (or the pseudogene TRBV3-2), the J call TRBJ2-5; 12 bases are a match to TRBD2. The CDR3 consists of 15 residues. The germline V gene encodes CDR1 LGHDT and CDR2 YNNKEL (reference sequence). V dropped 2 bases and J dropped 3; count of bases not matched to a gene: 1. The DNA for the CDR3 is TGTGCCAGCAGCCAACTAGCGGGGGGGGAAGAGACCCAGTACTTC. Its translation is CASSQLAGGEETQYF.

The chain joins TRBV6-5 to TRBJ1-2, with 8 positions matching TRBD1. The CDR3 is made up of 13 amino acids. The V gene's germline CDR1 is MNHEY and CDR2 SVGAGI. Losses at the gene ends were 7 bases for V and 4 bases for J; bases not matched to a gene: 5. CDR3: CASTSDRGYGYTF. The CDR3 DNA reads as TGTGCCAGCACCTCAGACAGGGGCTATGGCTACACCTTC.

The rearrangement links TRBV28 to TRBJ1-2; D unresolved. V was trimmed by 4 bases and J by 0 bases, leaving 6 bases between them. Germline-derived CDR1 and CDR2 are MDHEN and SYDVKM. The CDR3 sequence is 13 residues long. The CDR3 region is CASSSRPNYGYTF. Written as DNA, the CDR3 is TGTGCCAGCAGTTCCAGGCCTAACTATGGCTACACCTTC.

The chain links TRBV5-1 to TRBJ1-1; 8 nucleotides align to TRBD1. CDR3 length: 13 residues. J was trimmed by 7 bases and V by 4 bases; bases with no gene match: 6. Germline V gives CDR1 SGHRS, CDR2 YFSETQ. CDR3: CASSPEDRGEAFF. CDR3 DNA sequence: TGCGCCAGCAGCCCCGAAGACAGGGGTGAAGCTTTCTTT.

This rearrangement joins TRBV5-1 to TRBJ1-4, with TRBD1 matching 7 bases. The germline V gene encodes CDR1 SGHRS and CDR2 YFSETQ. After removal of 1 base from V and 5 bases from J, the junction contained 8 bases not matched to a gene. CDR3 size: 16 residues. Here the CDR3 reads CASSLIPRGSNEKLFF. Here the CDR3 DNA reads TGCGCCAGCAGCTTGATCCCCAGGGGGTCGAATGAAAAACTGTTTTTT.

The chain links TRBV7-2 to TRBJ1-5; 7 bases fit TRBD1. J gave up 2 bases and V 6 bases, and 4 bases lay outside the gene matches. Germline assignment: CDR1 SGHTA and CDR2 FQGNSA. The length of the CDR3 is 14 residues. CDR3 amino acids: CASRPGGGNQPQHF. The CDR3 nucleotides are TGTGCCAGCAGACCAGGGGGAGGCAATCAGCCCCAGCATTTT.

In regard to this clone: Other DNA variants within this sample encode the same CDR3. This chain uses TRBV18 with TRBJ1-1; a possible D gene is TRBD1 (5 bases). The germline gives CDR1 KGHSH, CDR2 LQKENI. Trimming removed 2 bases from V and 5 bases from J, with 6 bases in between. The CDR3 runs 12 residues. As DNA, the CDR3 is TGTGCCAGCTCACCAAGACAGACTGAAGCTTTCTTT. The encoded protein is CASSPRQTEAFF. Full variable domain (remainder filled in from reference TRBV18 and TRBJ1-1): NAGVMQNPRHLVRRRGQEARLRCSPMKGHSHVYWYRQLPEEGLKFMVYLQKENIIDESGMPKERFSAEFPKEGPSILRIQQVVRGDSAAYFCASSPRQTEAFFGQGTRLTVV.

The chain's CDR3 is CASSYTGQGKDEQYF. In DNA, the CDR3 is TGTGCCAGCAGCTACACCGGACAGGGGAAGGACGAGCAGTACTTC. The chain couples TRBV28 to TRBJ2-7, with 9 bases aligning to TRBD1. The CDR3 has 15 amino acids. CDR1 and CDR2 (germline): MDHEN, SYDVKM. After removal of 6 bases from V and 5 bases from J, the junction contained 11 bases not matched to a gene.

The CDR3 DNA follows: TGTGCCAGCTCACCGACAACGACAGCCATGAACACTGAAGCTTTCTTT. Protein: CASSPTTTAMNTEAFF. The genes are TRBV18 and TRBJ1-1; D is possibly TRBD1 (5 bases). V was clipped by 3 bases and J by 0 bases, with 14 bases between them. Germline V lookup: CDR1 KGHSH, CDR2 LQKENI. The CDR3 is 16 amino acids.

The chain recombines TRBV6-1 with TRBJ1-5; D remains unclear. Trimming shortened V by 2 bases and J by 4 bases, and 6 bases separated the two germline ends. Per the germline V gene, CDR1 is MNHNS and CDR2 is SASEGT. This CDR3 is built from 13 residues. The CDR3 DNA is TGTGCCAGCAGTGAACCAGTTAATCAGCCCCAGCATTTT. Translated: CASSEPVNQPQHF.

This clone is a singleton in its sample. The chain uses TRBV6-5 and TRBJ2-3; 7 bases match TRBD1. This CDR3 has 14 residues. Germline-derived CDR1 and CDR2 are MNHEY and SVGAGI. J was trimmed by 3 bases and V by 6 bases; bases with no gene match: 6. The CDR3 DNA reads as TGTGCCAGCAGGACAGGGTGGGGGACAGATACGCAGTATTTT. It codes for CASRTGWGTDTQYF.

This chain joins TRBV3-1 (or the pseudogene TRBV3-2) and TRBJ1-5; D unclear. This CDR3 spans 13 amino acids. V lost 1 base and J lost 3, with 4 bases in between. CDR1 and CDR2 (germline): LGHDT, YNNKEL (reference sequence). CDR3 DNA sequence: TGTGCCAGCAGCCAAGTATCCAATCAGCCCCAGCATTTT. Protein sequence: CASSQVSNQPQHF.

The chain links TRBV27 to TRBJ2-1, with TRBD2 as a possible D gene (5 bases). There are 18 residues in the CDR3. V was shortened by 7 bases and J by 0 bases, with 22 bases between the two germline ends. Germline V CDR1 and CDR2: MNHEY, SMNVEV (reference sequence). The chain's CDR3 is CASKTGKTYLSSYNEQFF. The CDR3 nucleotides read TGTGCCAGCAAAACCGGGAAGACCTACCTTTCCTCCTACAATGAGCAGTTCTTC.

Turning to this clone: The junction shows a germline mismatch at one end, possibly a read error. The genes are TRBV28 and TRBJ2-1, with TRBD2 matching 11 bases. The CDR3 totals 14 residues. CDR1 MDHEN and CDR2 SYDVKM come from the germline V gene. The CDR3 coding sequence is TGTACCAGCACGAGACTAGCGGGGTACAATGAGCAGTTCTTC. Protein: CTSTRLAGYNEQFF.

The chain uses TRBV28 and TRBJ2-5; maybe TRBD1 (6 bases). Germline V gene sequence: CDR1 MDHEN, CDR2 SYDVKM. The CDR3 spans 13 residues. V was cut by 6 bases and J by 4 bases, with 12 bases left in between. The CDR3, as DNA: TGTGCCAGCAGGATACAGGGTCGAGAGACCCAGTACTTC. Residues: CASRIQGRETQYF.